A selection of T cell receptor beta chains follows, all from one sample in a study of CD8 T cells in ankylosing spondylitis. TCRdb reprocessed the 5' RACE reads with MiXCR, giving one entry per CDR3 protein. The sample consists of 650,000 to 800,000 distinct CDR3 sequences, around 20% of them appearing once. The specimen sequenced was blood, either unsorted or a sorted T cell fraction (not recorded which). The receptors originated from a male donor with ankylosing spondylitis. The CDR3 runs from the conserved cysteine through the conserved F or W. A D gene is named only where the DNA matches it firmly. Clone size is given for some rows only: seen once, a few or many times, or a class if the clone is expanded.

>TRBV20-1|NA|TRBJ2-7|TRBD1
TGCAGTGCTAGAGGCGGGGACAGGCCATCCTACGAGCAGTACTTC
CSARGGDRPSYEQYF
>TRBV20-1|few|TRBJ2-5|TRBD2
TGCAGTGCTAGAATTACTAGCGGCCAAGAGACCCAGTACTTC
CSARITSGQETQYF
>TRBV7-2|NA|TRBJ2-5|NA
TGTGCCAGCCTCCCCGGAGGTTATGCGACCCAGTACTTC
CASLPGGYATQYF
>TRBV30|NA|TRBJ2-5|TRBD2
TGTGCCCTCACAGATTACGGACTAGCGGCGGAGACCCAGTACTTC
CALTDYGLAAETQYF
>TRBV5-1|few|TRBJ2-3|TRBD1
TGCGCCAGCAGCTTGGGCGGACAGGGGGCGAGGAGCACAGATACGCAGTATTTT
CASSLGGQGARSTDTQYF
>TRBV7-2|NA|TRBJ1-2|NA
TGTGCCAGCAGCCCTACGGGACAATGGGTATTCTATGGCTACACCTTC
CASSPTGQWVFYGYTF
>TRBV5-1|many|TRBJ2-4|NA
TGCGCCAGCAGCTTGACCATAGGGGACATTCAGTACTTC
CASSLTIGDIQYF
>TRBV7-9|NA|TRBJ1-2|NA
TGTGCCAGCAGCCTACGGGACAAAATCTATGGCTACACCTTC
CASSLRDKIYGYTF
>TRBV11-2|NA|TRBJ2-5|NA
TGTGCCAGCAGCTTAAAGGTGCATCAACTCCAAGAGACCCAGTACTTC
CASSLKVHQLQETQYF
>TRBV20-1|NA|TRBJ2-7|TRBD2
TGCAGTGCTAGGATGTTAGCGGGGGCCTACGAGCAGTACTTC
CSARMLAGAYEQYF
>TRBV3-1|once|TRBJ2-2|TRBD2
TGTGCCAGCAGCTGGCGGGGGGACACCGGGGAGCTGTTTTTT
CASSWRGDTGELFF